This record looks at one T cell receptor beta chain sequence and its context. Its antigen is currently unknown. These data belong to a study of graft-versus-host responses after intestinal transplantation. Only in-frame clones appear in the TCRdb table, and some are missing; sequencing was by immunoSEQ multiplex PCR. This sample has tens of thousands of clones; 80% to 95% occur once, and the top ten carry about 0.5%. With V trimmed by 0 bases and J by 0 bases, 4 bases remained unmatched. The CDR3 runs to 17 residues. CDR1 is LGHNA, CDR2 YNFKEQ, per germline. Study-wide findings and caveats: GvH clones occurred in recipient marrow; some first appeared in ileum or blood.

The source of this sequence is a human donor who received an intestinal transplant. The chain has TRBV4-2 and TRBJ2-2; TRBD2 aligns across 7 bases. The specimen comprised unstimulated CD8+ T cells sorted from spleen or lymph node cells, sampled before intestinal transplant. This CDR3 reads CASSQELARANTGELFF. In nucleotides, the CDR3 is TGTGCCAGCAGCCAAGAACTAGCGCGAGCGAACACCGGGGAGCTGTTTTTT.